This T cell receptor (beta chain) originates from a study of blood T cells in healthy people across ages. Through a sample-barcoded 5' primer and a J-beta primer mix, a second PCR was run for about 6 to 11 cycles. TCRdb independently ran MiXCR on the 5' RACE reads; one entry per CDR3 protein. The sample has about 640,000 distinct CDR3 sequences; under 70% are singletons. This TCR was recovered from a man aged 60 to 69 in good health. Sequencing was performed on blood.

The chain's CDR3 is CSVEAGGGQETQYF. CDR3 coding DNA: TGCAGCGTTGAAGCGGGCGGGGGACAAGAGACCCAGTACTTC. The V call is TRBV29-1, the J call TRBJ2-5, with TRBD2 matching over 7 bases. Per the germline V gene, CDR1 is SQVTM and CDR2 is ANQGSEA. The junction had 4 bases not matched to a gene; V was cut back by 1 base and J by 2 bases. The CDR3 spans 14 residues. Full variable domain (rest looked up from reference TRBV29-1 and TRBJ2-5): SAVISQKPSRDICQRGTSLTIQCQVDSQVTMMFWYRQQPGQSLTLIATANQGSEATYESGFVIDKFPISRPNLTFSTLTVSNMSPEDSSIYLCSVEAGGGQETQYFGPGTRLLVL.